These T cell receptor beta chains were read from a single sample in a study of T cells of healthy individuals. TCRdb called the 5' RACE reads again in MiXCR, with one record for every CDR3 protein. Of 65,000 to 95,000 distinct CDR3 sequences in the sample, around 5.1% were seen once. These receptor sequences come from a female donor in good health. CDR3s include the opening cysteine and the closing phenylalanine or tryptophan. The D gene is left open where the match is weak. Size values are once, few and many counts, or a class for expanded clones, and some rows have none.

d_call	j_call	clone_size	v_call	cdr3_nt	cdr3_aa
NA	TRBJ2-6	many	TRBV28	TGTGCCAGCAGACCACCTTCCGGAGGGGCCAACGTCCTGACTTTC	CASRPPSGGANVLTF
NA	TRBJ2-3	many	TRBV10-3	TGTGCCATCAGTGTGTGGGGTGGGGATACGCAGTATTTT	CAISVWGGDTQYF
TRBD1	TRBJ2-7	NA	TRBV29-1	TGCAGCGTCCATGACAGGGCCAACGAGCAGTACTTC	CSVHDRANEQYF
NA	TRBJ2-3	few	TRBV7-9	TGTGCCATCCTGGAGGTGGATACGCAGTATTTT	CAILEVDTQYF
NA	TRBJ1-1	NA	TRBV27	TGTGCCACCGGTGCGGCTGAAGCTTTCTTT	CATGAAEAFF
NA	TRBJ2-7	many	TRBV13	TGTGCCAGCAGCGCCAGCAGCGAGCAGTACTTC	CASSASSEQYF
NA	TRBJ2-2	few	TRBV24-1	TGTGCCACCGGGCCGAACACCGGGGAGCTGTTTTTT	CATGPNTGELFF
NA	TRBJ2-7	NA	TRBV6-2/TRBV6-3	TGTGCCAGCAGTTACCGGGACCTGGTAAACGAGCAGTACTTC	CASSYRDLVNEQYF
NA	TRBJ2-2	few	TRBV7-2	TGTGCCAGCAGCTTAGATCAGTTCACCGGGGAGCTGTTTTTT	CASSLDQFTGELFF
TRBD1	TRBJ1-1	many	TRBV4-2	TGTGCCAGCAGCCGAAATACAGGGGGCCACACTGAAGCTTTCTTT	CASSRNTGGHTEAFF
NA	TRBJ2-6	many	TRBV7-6	TGTGCCAGCAGCCAACCTCGACGTGGCCCCGTCTCTGGGGCCAACGTCCTGACTTTC	CASSQPRRGPVSGANVLTF
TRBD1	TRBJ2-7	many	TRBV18	TGTGCCAGCTCACATTCCGGGACAGGGGTCCACGAGCAGTACTTC	CASSHSGTGVHEQYF
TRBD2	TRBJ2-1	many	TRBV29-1	TGCAGCGTTGCGGGAGGGCTCTCCTACAATGAGCAGTTCTTC	CSVAGGLSYNEQFF
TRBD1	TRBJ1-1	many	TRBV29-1	TGCAGCGTTGCGGACAGGGGCTTGACTGAAGCTTTCTTT	CSVADRGLTEAFF
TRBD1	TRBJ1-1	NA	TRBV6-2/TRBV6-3	TGTGCCAGCAGTTCCGGATCACAGGGGGAAGCTTTCTTT	CASSSGSQGEAFF
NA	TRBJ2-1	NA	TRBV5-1	TGCGCCAGCAGCTTGGGGACTACTGGTGAGCAGTTCTTC	CASSLGTTGEQFF
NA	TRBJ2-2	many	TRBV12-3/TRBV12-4	TGTGCCAGCAGTTTCGGGGAGCTGTTTTTT	CASSFGELFF
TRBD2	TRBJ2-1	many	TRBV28	TGTGCCAGCAGTTTAGGACTAGCGGGAGCCGCCTCCCTTGGGGTAGAGCAGTTCTTC	CASSLGLAGAASLGVEQFF
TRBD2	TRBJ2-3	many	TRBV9	TGTGCCAGCACCACAACTAGCGGGAGTTATGATACGCAGTATTTT	CASTTTSGSYDTQYF
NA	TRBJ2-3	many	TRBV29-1	TGCAGCGTTGATTCGGCTCCATCGGGGTCAGATACGCAGTATTTT	CSVDSAPSGSDTQYF
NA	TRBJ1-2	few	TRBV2	TGTGCCAGCACTTCCCTTACAGGACTGTCTAACTATGGCTACACCTTC	CASTSLTGLSNYGYTF
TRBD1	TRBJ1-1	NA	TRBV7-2	TGTGCCAGCAGCCCCCGGGGGGTCAGGGGGACTGAAGCTTTCTTT	CASSPRGVRGTEAFF
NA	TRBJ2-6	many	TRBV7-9	TGTGCCAGCAGCTCTACAGGACCGCCCAGAGGAGGGGCCAACGTCCTGACTTTC	CASSSTGPPRGGANVLTF